The present T cell receptor (beta chain) was sequenced within a study of long-term antiretroviral therapy in people with HIV. Study background: Specimens dating back about a decade before the 2015 immediate-ART recommendation are the oldest included.

V trimming: 7 bases; J trimming: 2 bases; junction bases outside the gene matches: 13. CDR1 SGHRS and CDR2 YFSETQ come from the germline V gene. CDR3 length: 17 residues. Every donor had one or more pre-ART and two or more post-ART PBMC samples. Participants with HIV, all of them, were treated in the United States. Study-level findings and limits: Blood sampling spanned 2004 to 2017, possibly under older ART regimens.

As for this clone: The antigen is undetermined.

Researchers report immunoSEQ v3.0 was run at survey level. Sequencing was performed with immunoSEQ multiplex PCR; in TCRdb, only in-frame clones are kept and a portion is missing. The table lists around 30,000 clones, about 94% of them singletons. The material sequenced was unsorted PBMCs, taken around 7.4 years after starting antiretroviral therapy. The TCR was taken from a man aged 45-65 years with HIV. The chain recombines TRBV5-1 with TRBJ2-2, with 8 positions matching TRBD1. CDR3 sequence (DNA): TGCGCCAGCTCTACGAGTGGGGGGACAGGAAACACCGGGGAGCTGTTTTTT. Its translation: CASSTSGGTGNTGELFF.